The next 3 T cell receptor beta chains were all read from a single sample in a study of HIV-infected patients and healthy controls. The repertoire came from unfractionated whole blood and reflected all unsorted peripheral T cells. cDNA was made from about 500 ng RNA using alpha and beta constant primers. Using multiplexing indices, alpha and beta chain libraries were generated apart by chain-specific third strand synthesis. TCRdb re-analysed the 5' RACE reads in MiXCR, keeping a single row per CDR3 protein. The sample includes 6,600 or so distinct CDR3 sequences, approximately 11% of them seen just once. Sequencing used blood, obtained before antiretroviral therapy. Receptors were obtained from an adult with HIV infection.

This clonotype was detected many times. This chain connects TRBV28 to TRBJ2-7; weak D call: TRBD2 (6 bases). Germline loops: CDR1 MDHEN, CDR2 SYDVKM. CDR3 length: 13 residues. Trimming shortened V by 7 bases and J by 3 bases, and 13 bases separated the two germline ends. The DNA of the CDR3 is TGTGCCAGCAAACGTGACGGGAGCTACGAGCAGTACTTC. Translated, it gives CASKRDGSYEQYF.

There are many counts of this clonotype. The chain recombines TRBV11-2 with TRBJ2-7, with D tentatively TRBD1 or TRBD2 (5 bases each). V was shortened by 5 bases and J by 6 bases, with 20 bases between the two germline ends. Germline CDR1 and CDR2: SGHAT and FQNNGV. This CDR3 region has 15 residues. In DNA form, the CDR3 reads TGTGCCAGCAGCGACCGGACCGGGACCGCTGGCGAGCAGTACTTC. Amino acids: CASSDRTGTAGEQYF.

Relative to its sample, this clonotype is medium-sized. The J gene is TRBJ2-1, the V gene TRBV10-3; D possibly corresponds to TRBD2 (6 bases). Trimming removed 9 bases from V and 5 bases from J, with 14 bases in between. This CDR3 region has 13 residues. Germline V CDR1 and CDR2: ENHRY, SYGVKD. The CDR3 here is CAMGTYDNNEQFF. The CDR3 coding sequence is TGTGCCATGGGGACTTATGATAACAATGAGCAGTTCTTC.